Presented here are 20 T cell receptor beta chains from one specimen sequenced in a study of cytomegalovirus exposure and HLA in healthy donors. The study ran its PCR with 60 Vbeta and 13 Jbeta primers. Clones were sequenced by immunoSEQ multiplex PCR, and TCRdb holds only the in-frame ones, with some missing. The table includes 130,000 or so clones, 60% to 80% detected once. Sequencing was performed on PBMCs. These receptors all stem from a female donor in good health and CMV-seronegative.

The genes are TRBV28 and TRBJ1-1; a weak D match, TRBD1 (5 bases). This CDR3 is 15 amino acids long. Trimming stripped 2 bases from V and 1 base from J, with 11 bases between. CDR1 and CDR2 from the germline V gene are MDHEN and SYDVKM. CDR3 nucleotide sequence: TGTGCCAGCAGTTTAGCCAGCACAGGGAACACTGAAGCTTTCTTT. Its translation is CASSLASTGNTEAFF.

This chain uses TRBV5-4 with TRBJ2-7, with 7 bases fitting TRBD2. Trimming cost V 0 bases and J 3 bases; bases outside gene matches: 3. The length of the CDR3 is 14 residues. The V gene's germline CDR1 is SGHNT and CDR2 YYREEE (reference sequence). The CDR3: CASSLGGTIYEQYF. The CDR3 DNA reads TGTGCCAGCAGCTTGGGGGGGACTATCTACGAGCAGTACTTC.

By share, this clone counts as medium-sized. This sequence joins TRBV5-1 and TRBJ2-7, with a possible D match to TRBD1 (6 bases). With 1 base removed from V and 2 bases from J, the gap between germline ends came to 10 bases. This CDR3 is 14 amino acids long. From germline, CDR1 is SGHRS and CDR2 YFSETQ. CDR3 nucleotide sequence: TGCGCCAGCAGCTTGCGCGACAGGCCCTACGAGCAGTACTTC. Amino acid sequence: CASSLRDRPYEQYF.

The rearrangement links TRBV6-5 to TRBJ2-7; 11 nucleotides match TRBD2. V was pared by 5 bases and J by 3 bases, with 3 bases of the junction left unmatched. Germline V lookup: CDR1 MNHEY, CDR2 SVGAGI. The CDR3 has 14 residues. CDR3 residues: CASSVGTSGYEQYF. In DNA, the CDR3 is TGTGCCAGCAGTGTCGGGACTAGCGGCTACGAGCAGTACTTC.

The chain recombines TRBV5-4 with TRBJ1-4; 8 bases fit TRBD1. The V and J ends lost 4 bases and 6 bases, in that order; junction bases with no gene match: 8. Germline assignment: CDR1 SGHNT and CDR2 YYREEE (reference sequence). CDR3 length: 15 residues. The CDR3 nucleotides are TGTGCCAGCAGCCCTACCGGGACAGGTGATGAAAAACTGTTTTTT. Its translation: CASSPTGTGDEKLFF.

The gene calls are TRBV6-5 and TRBJ1-2, with TRBD1 identical over 8 bases. The CDR3 has 14 residues. V trimming: 2 bases; J trimming: 8 bases; junction bases outside the gene matches: 7. CDR1 and CDR2 from the germline V gene are MNHEY and SVGAGI. In nucleotides, the CDR3 is TGTGCCAGCAGTTACAACGAACAGGGGGTCGGCTACACCTTC. This encodes CASSYNEQGVGYTF.

V and J are TRBV5-6 and TRBJ1-2; 8 nucleotides agree with TRBD1. V gave up 4 bases and J gave up 5 bases; unmatched junction bases: 10. The CDR3 has 15 residues. Germline V gene data show CDR1 as SGHDT and CDR2 as YYEEEE. CDR3 loop: CASSPQGALVYGYTF. CDR3 DNA sequence: TGTGCCAGCAGCCCGCAGGGGGCCCTTGTTTATGGCTACACCTTC.

V gene TRBV5-8 combines with J gene TRBJ1-5; D ambiguous. V gave up 1 base and J gave up 7 bases, with 6 bases separating them. Per the germline V gene, CDR1 is SGHTS and CDR2 is YDEGEE. The CDR3 loop spans 12 amino acids. The DNA for the CDR3 is TGTGCCAGCAGCTTGTTCAGGCAGCCCCAGCATTTT. Translation gives CASSLFRQPQHF.

The rearrangement links TRBV7-8 to TRBJ2-1; 10 nucleotides align to TRBD2. Germline V lookup: CDR1 SGHVS, CDR2 FQNEAQ. The V gene end was trimmed by 1 base and the J gene end by 9 bases; junction bases not matched to a gene: 9. There are 16 residues in the CDR3. DNA of the CDR3: TGTGCCAGCAGCTTAGAGGGAGCGGGGGGGCTGCTTGAGCAGTTCTTC. It encodes CASSLEGAGGLLEQFF.

V gene TRBV4-1 combines with J gene TRBJ2-3, with a tentative D call TRBD1 (5 bases). Trimming removed 0 bases at V and 2 bases at J, with 9 bases between. CDR3 size: 15 residues. The germline gives CDR1 MGHRA, CDR2 YSYEKL. The CDR3 loop reads CASSQEHRSTDTQYF. The CDR3 DNA follows: TGCGCCAGCAGCCAAGAGCACAGGTCCACAGATACGCAGTATTTT.

CDR3 nucleotides: TGTGCCAGCAGCTTAGCCACCTCTAGTTCCCACTACGAGCAGTACTTC. Translation gives CASSLATSSSHYEQYF. This chain joins TRBV7-2 and TRBJ2-7; D is ambiguous. From germline, CDR1 is SGHTA and CDR2 FQGNSA. Trimming took off 0 bases at V and 3 bases at J, with 15 bases between the two ends. CDR3 length equals 16 residues.

This clone was seen a few times. The chain combines TRBV7-9 with TRBJ1-4; 7 bases match TRBD1. The CDR3 covers 15 residues. V lost 1 base and J lost 12; bases outside the gene matches: 11. Germline CDR1 and CDR2: SEHNR and FQNEAQ (reference sequence). The CDR3 coding sequence is TGTGCCAGCAGCTTAGATGTTAGTGACAGGGACGAACTGTTTTTT. Its protein is CASSLDVSDRDELFF.

The chain couples TRBV30 to TRBJ2-2; D unresolved. CDR3 length equals 13 residues. V dropped 0 bases and J dropped 2 bases, with 4 bases sitting between them. Per the germline V gene, CDR1 is GTSNPN and CDR2 is SVGIG (reference sequence). CDR3 sequence (DNA): TGTGCCTGGAGTGTACATAACACCGGGGAGCTGTTTTTT. It is translated as CAWSVHNTGELFF. Filled out from reference TRBV30 and TRBJ2-2, the complete variable domain reads SQTIHQWPATLVQPVGSPLSLECTVEGTSNPNLYWYRQAAGRGLQLLFYSVGIGQISSEVPQNLSASRPQDRQFILSSKKLLLSDSGFYLCAWSVHNTGELFFGEGSRLTVL.

V usage is TRBV6-5 and J usage is TRBJ1-5, with unresolved D. Germline V CDR1 and CDR2: MNHEY, SVGAGI. The CDR3 runs to 12 residues. Trimming removed 2 bases from V and 3 bases from J, with 2 bases in between. CDR3 in DNA: TGTGCCAGCAGTTACCTCAATCAGCCCCAGCATTTT. This codes for CASSYLNQPQHF.

The chain carries TRBV30 and TRBJ1-3; no reliable D call. The CDR3 sequence is 11 residues long. Trimming removed 4 bases from V and 7 bases from J, with 8 bases in between. The germline V gene encodes CDR1 GTSNPN and CDR2 SVGIG (reference sequence). The CDR3: CAWKYGNTIYF. The CDR3 DNA reads as TGTGCCTGGAAGTACGGTAACACCATATATTTT.

The V call is TRBV5-4, the J call TRBJ2-5; D gene uncertain. V lost 1 base and J 0 bases, leaving 4 bases between the germline ends. Per germline, CDR1 SGHNT and CDR2 YYREEE (reference sequence). The CDR3 runs 13 residues. The CDR3 reads CASSLPYQETQYF. The CDR3 nucleotides are TGTGCCAGCAGCTTGCCCTACCAAGAGACCCAGTACTTC. The variable domain in full, with the rest retrieved from reference TRBV5-4 and TRBJ2-5, is ETGVTQSPTHLIKTRGQQVTLRCSSQSGHNTVSWYQQALGQGPQFIFQYYREEENGRGNFPPRFSGLQFPNYSSELNVNALELDDSALYLCASSLPYQETQYFGPGTRLLVL.

V gene TRBV7-8 combines with J gene TRBJ2-7, with 7 nucleotides matching TRBD1. Germline V lookup: CDR1 SGHVS, CDR2 FQNEAQ. The J segment lost 0 bases and the V segment lost 5 bases, leaving 13 bases of the junction unmatched. CDR3 length: 17 residues. The CDR3 protein is CASSPPAGQAGSYEQYF. The CDR3 region has the DNA TGTGCCAGCAGCCCTCCGGCCGGACAGGCCGGCTCCTACGAGCAGTACTTC.

The V and J genes are TRBV25-1 and TRBJ1-4, with unresolved D. Trimming took 4 bases from V and 1 from J, leaving 4 bases between them. This CDR3 is 13 amino acids long. Germline V gene data show CDR1 as MGHDK and CDR2 as SYGVNS. CDR3 nucleotides: TGTGCCAGCAGTGCTTTAACTAATGAAAAACTGTTTTTT. Protein: CASSALTNEKLFF.

This clone was seen a handful of times. The chain links TRBV9 to TRBJ2-6, with D perhaps matching TRBD1 (6 bases). Trimming left V 0 bases short and J 2 bases short, with 12 bases between. The CDR3 spans 17 residues. Germline lookup yields CDR1 SGDLS and CDR2 YYNGEE. The CDR3 is CASSVELQGAGANVLTF. The CDR3, as DNA: TGTGCCAGCAGCGTAGAGTTACAGGGTGCTGGGGCCAACGTCCTGACTTTC.

This clone has just a few counts. This sequence joins TRBV7-9 and TRBJ1-4, with D tentatively TRBD1 (6 bases). The V gene's germline CDR1 is SEHNR and CDR2 FQNEAQ (reference sequence). The germline V and J ends were trimmed by 7 bases and 8 bases, with 17 bases remaining between them. The CDR3 covers 14 residues. The CDR3 is CASTRSGAEEKLFF. Written as DNA, the CDR3 is TGTGCCAGCACTAGATCAGGGGCAGAGGAAAAACTGTTTTTT.